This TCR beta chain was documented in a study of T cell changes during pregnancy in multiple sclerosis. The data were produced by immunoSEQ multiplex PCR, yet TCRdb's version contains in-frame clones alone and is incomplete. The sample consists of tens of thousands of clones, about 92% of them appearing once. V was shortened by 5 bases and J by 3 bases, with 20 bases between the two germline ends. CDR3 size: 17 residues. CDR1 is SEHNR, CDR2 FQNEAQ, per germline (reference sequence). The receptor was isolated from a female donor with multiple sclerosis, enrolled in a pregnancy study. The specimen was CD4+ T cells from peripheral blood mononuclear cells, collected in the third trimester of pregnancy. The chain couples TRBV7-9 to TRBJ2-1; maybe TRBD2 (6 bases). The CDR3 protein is CASSPPLSGVYYNEQFF. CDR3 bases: TGTGCCAGCAGCCCTCCCTTGTCGGGAGTATACTACAATGAGCAGTTCTTC.